The source of this TCR beta chain is a study of blood T cell repertoires in COVID-19. Study overall: Samples of COVID-19 (acute and convalescent) were obtained from the United States, Italy and Spain.

Trimming removed 2 bases from V and 5 bases from J, with 10 bases in between. Germline assignment: CDR1 SGHRS and CDR2 YFSETQ. The CDR3 length is 14 residues. This table comes from immunoSEQ multiplex PCR, and its TCRdb copy is limited to in-frame clones, with some not included. The sample includes approximately 98,000 clones, 82% seen only once; the top ten take about 17%. The source of this sequence is a man older than 75 with acute or convalescent COVID-19. Sequences were obtained from peripheral blood. The chain has TRBV5-1 and TRBJ1-4; D is perhaps TRBD1 (5 bases). The CDR3 is CASSLGAVNEKLFF. CDR3 sequence (DNA): TGCGCCAGCAGCTTAGGGGCAGTGAATGAAAAACTGTTTTTT.